Listed below are T cell receptor beta chains from one sample, sequenced in a study of response to subunit inactivated influenza vaccine. TCRdb analysed the RT-PCR reads with MiXCR anew, one entry per CDR3 protein. The table lists 500,000 or so distinct CDR3 sequences, 16% of them singletons. Sequences were derived from CD4+ T cells sorted from PBMCs, sampled around 2 years after vaccination. Receptor source: a man aged 50-75 years who received an inactivated influenza vaccine. CDR3s include the opening cysteine and the closing phenylalanine or tryptophan.

V	CDR3
TRBV6-2/TRBV6-3	CASSPGPANYGYTF
TRBV6-2/TRBV6-3	CASSSLKGNNYGYTF
TRBV6-1	CASTRGPWYGYTF
TRBV20-1	CSARRAGYYEQYF
TRBV12-3/TRBV12-4	CASSLASRLPPETQYF
TRBV29-1	CSVGGSPNEKLFF
TRBV13	CASSPGTGFSDTQYF
TRBV20-1	CSASRGPKNIQYF
TRBV4-2	CASSQDFRGDEQYF
TRBV6-2/TRBV6-3	CASSYYVGEREVSSYNEQFF
TRBV10-3	CAISHSGSSSYNEQFF
TRBV12-3/TRBV12-4	CASSDRDRGHSEQYF
TRBV20-1	CSAQRGQYTDTQYF
TRBV5-1	CASSSRGPWDTQYF
TRBV6-1	CASRPQLQVYEQYF
TRBV20-1	CSARGSNTGELFF
TRBV12-3/TRBV12-4	CASSFPGLATGELFF
TRBV5-8	CASSLPGLGGGQPQHF
TRBV5-1	CASSPDSSYNEQFF
TRBV6-5	CASSSMGWNQPQHF
TRBV20-1	CSARGSLKNTEAFF
TRBV20-1	CSAQTSGGSTDTQYF
TRBV29-1	CSVYRGRRKETQYF
TRBV20-1	CSARERLASTDTQYF
TRBV12-3/TRBV12-4	CASSFTDYGYTF
TRBV7-9	CASSWDRNEQFF
TRBV9	CASSVASRVQETQYF
TRBV4-2	CASSQDRRETEAFF
TRBV11-1	CASSRSLAGQFF
TRBV5-1	CASSLGSGTISGNTIYF